This T cell receptor beta chain was captured in a study of shared clonotypes between healthy human individuals. The CDR3 spans 15 residues. CDR1 LGHNA and CDR2 YSLEER come from the germline V gene. Trimming took 0 bases from V and 4 from J, leaving 12 bases between them. Repertoires were generated with immunoSEQ multiplex PCR, while TCRdb's copy carries only in-frame clones and drops some. The sample contains about a million clones, about 74% of which appear only once. With regard to this clone: Its antigen remains unidentified.

The study, taken as a whole, reports: Generation probabilities of non-shared clonotypes were lower (relative to those shared by all four donors). Sorted-subset samples were not fully sequenced, rarefaction indicated. Estimated richness was generally greater in naive than memory subsets.

This clonotype originated in a man aged 18 to 30 in good health. The genes are TRBV4-3 and TRBJ1-2; no clear D gene. The sequenced sample consisted of memory CD4+ T cells sorted from blood. Subset denoted: CD45RA-negative fraction. The CDR3 protein is CASSQDPLSPYGYTF. DNA for the CDR3: TGCGCCAGCAGCCAAGATCCCCTGTCCCCCTATGGCTACACCTTC.